The 29 T cell receptor beta chains below all came from one sample that was sequenced in a study of T-cell reconstitution after alpha-beta-depleted transplantation in children. Unique molecular identifiers were incorporated into the prepared TCRbeta library. One entry per CDR3 protein, called by TCRdb with MiXCR from the PCR reads. Among a few hundred thousand distinct CDR3 sequences, roughly two fifths were seen once, and the ten largest hold around 29%. Sequences were derived from PBMCs, sampled before TCRalphabeta/CD19-depleted stem cell transplant. These receptors were collected from a girl aged 2 to 10 with aplastic anemia, due to receive a stem cell transplant.

The V call is TRBV12-3 or TRBV12-4, the J call TRBJ2-7; 10 nucleotides match TRBD2. V lost 8 bases and J lost 4; bases outside the gene matches: 14. CDR3 length equals 16 residues. The CDR3 is CASSTRRSAGGYEQYF. The DNA for the CDR3 is TGTGCCAGCTCTACCAGGAGGTCAGCGGGGGGGTACGAGCAGTACTTC.

The gene calls are TRBV20-1 and TRBJ2-1; D is unclear. Deletions cut 5 bases from V and 4 bases from J, with 12 bases between. This CDR3 contains 13 residues. The germline V gene has CDR1 DFQATT and CDR2 SNEGSKA (reference sequence). The CDR3 is CSALQSIYNEQFF. In DNA, the CDR3 is TGCAGTGCTCTTCAGAGCATATACAATGAGCAGTTCTTC.

This clonotype showed up many times. This chain uses TRBV4-3 with TRBJ2-7; weak D call: TRBD1 (6 bases). Trimming cost V 1 base and J 2 bases, with 12 bases left between them. The CDR3 runs to 15 residues. CDR1 LGHNA and CDR2 YSLEER come from the germline V gene. Here the CDR3 reads CASSQVPTGPYEQYF. In nucleotides, the CDR3 is TGCGCCAGCAGCCAAGTCCCGACAGGTCCCTACGAGCAGTACTTC.

V and J are TRBV20-1 and TRBJ2-1; D is ambiguous. The V gene's germline CDR1 is DFQATT and CDR2 SNEGSKA (reference sequence). The V and J ends lost 2 bases and 1 base respectively, with 9 bases between them. The CDR3 totals 14 residues. The CDR3 coding sequence is TGCAGTGCTAGATTCGGTTGGTCCTACAATGAGCAGTTCTTC. It translates to CSARFGWSYNEQFF.

This clonotype was counted once. The chain carries TRBV7-8 and TRBJ2-5; 10 bases map to TRBD1. Germline V CDR1 and CDR2: SGHVS, FQNEAQ. V lost 5 bases and J lost 2; bases outside the gene matches: 5. The CDR3 loop spans 15 amino acids. The CDR3 spells CASSLRDRGQETQYF. DNA of the CDR3: TGTGCCAGCAGCCTCCGGGACAGGGGACAAGAGACCCAGTACTTC.

In its sample, this clonotype was seen many times. The chain couples TRBV5-6 to TRBJ2-4, with 10 bases lining up with TRBD2. The CDR3 is made up of 14 amino acids. Trimming at V came to 2 bases and at J to 6 bases, leaving 2 bases not matched to a gene. The germline V gene has CDR1 SGHDT and CDR2 YYEEEE. The CDR3 DNA reads TGTGCCAGCAGCTTTAGGACTAGCGGAAACATTCAGTACTTC. This codes for CASSFRTSGNIQYF.

For the CDR3, the DNA is TGTGCCATCAGACAAGATCTCGAGATGGAGACCCAGTACTTC. Translating gives CAIRQDLEMETQYF. This chain connects TRBV10-3 to TRBJ2-5; unclear D gene. CDR3 length equals 14 residues. The V gene's germline CDR1 is ENHRY and CDR2 SYGVKD. V was clipped by 6 bases and J by 5 bases, with 16 bases between them.

The V gene is TRBV12-3 or TRBV12-4, the J gene TRBJ2-7; D may correspond to TRBD1 or TRBD2 (5 bases each). Trimming shortened V by 6 bases and J by 2 bases, and 14 bases separated the two germline ends. The CDR3 is made up of 14 amino acids. Written as DNA, the CDR3 is TGTGCCAGCAGATCCCGGGACGGGCCCTACGAGCAGTACTTC. Its translation: CASRSRDGPYEQYF.

This clonotype has a count of ten or more. The V gene is TRBV12-3 or TRBV12-4, the J gene TRBJ1-4, with D possibly being TRBD1 (5 bases). V lost 6 bases and J 0 bases, leaving 23 bases between the germline ends. This CDR3 is built from 19 residues. CDR3 in amino acids: CASSLRGHLLMATNEKLFF. The CDR3 bases are TGTGCCAGCAGCCTTCGAGGACATCTCTTAATGGCAACTAATGAAAAACTGTTTTTT.

The chain links TRBV5-1 to TRBJ2-3; 9 positions agree with TRBD1. The CDR3 runs 15 residues. Germline loops: CDR1 SGHRS, CDR2 YFSETQ. With V trimmed by 2 bases and J by 4 bases, 5 bases remained unmatched. Written as DNA, the CDR3 is TGCGCCAGCAGCTTCGGACAGGGGAGCGCAGATACGCAGTATTTT. The encoded protein is CASSFGQGSADTQYF.

The sample holds a few counts of this clonotype. V gene TRBV7-9 combines with J gene TRBJ2-3; D is unresolved. V lost 5 bases and J lost 2, with 8 bases in between. The CDR3 is made up of 13 amino acids. Germline CDR1 is SEHNR and CDR2 is FQNEAQ (reference sequence). CDR3 amino acids: CASSPRHTDTQYF. DNA of the CDR3: TGTGCCAGCAGCCCGCGGCACACAGATACGCAGTATTTT.

At least ten counts were recorded for this clonotype. The rearrangement uses TRBV12-3 or TRBV12-4 and TRBJ1-2, with D possibly matching TRBD1 (6 bases). The CDR3 is 14 amino acids. Trimming cost V 6 bases and J 4 bases, with 15 bases left between them. CDR3: CASSLVPGAYGYTF. CDR3 in DNA: TGTGCCAGCAGCCTTGTGCCAGGGGCCTATGGCTACACCTTC.

This clonotype was found a few times. The CDR3 spells CSARDYLDNEQFF. The CDR3 bases are TGCAGTGCTAGAGATTACCTCGACAATGAGCAGTTCTTC. This chain joins TRBV20-1 and TRBJ2-1; D gene ambiguous. Trimming stripped 0 bases from V and 5 bases from J, with 8 bases between. Looked up from germline, CDR1 is DFQATT and CDR2 is SNEGSKA (reference sequence). This CDR3 contains 13 residues.

This clonotype was detected a few times. The chain uses TRBV20-1 and TRBJ2-7; 7 nucleotides line up with TRBD1. The CDR3 is made up of 13 amino acids. V was pared by 6 bases and J by 2 bases, with 7 bases of the junction left unmatched. Per the germline V gene, CDR1 is DFQATT and CDR2 is SNEGSKA (reference sequence). CDR3 sequence: CSAWDSYTYEQYF. The CDR3 DNA sequence: TGCAGTGCCTGGGACAGTTATACCTACGAGCAGTACTTC.

This rearrangement joins TRBV7-2 to TRBJ2-1; D gene unclear. CDR3 length equals 12 residues. CDR1 is SGHTA, CDR2 FQGNSA, per germline. Trimming removed 5 bases at V and 8 bases at J, with 10 bases between. The chain's CDR3 is CASSPNRHEQFF. The CDR3 coding sequence is TGTGCCAGCAGCCCGAACCGGCATGAGCAGTTCTTC.

The chain is built from TRBV12-3 or TRBV12-4 and TRBJ2-5, with a tentative D call TRBD2 (6 bases). This CDR3 is built from 15 residues. V lost 1 base and J 5 bases, leaving 14 bases between the germline ends. CDR3 DNA: TGTGCCAGCAGTTTAGGGGCGACTAGTTCGGAGACCCAGTACTTC. Protein product: CASSLGATSSETQYF.

The chain has TRBV27 and TRBJ2-7; D not certain. The CDR3 totals 14 residues. Between the trimmed V and J ends, which lost 4 bases and 0 bases, there was a span of 10 bases. Germline values: CDR1 MNHEY, CDR2 SMNVEV (reference sequence). The CDR3 region is CASSSAGLSYEQYF. CDR3 nucleotides: TGTGCCAGCAGTTCGGCAGGTCTCTCCTACGAGCAGTACTTC.

This sequence joins TRBV20-1 and TRBJ2-1; D possibly corresponds to TRBD2 (6 bases). The CDR3 spans 13 residues. The germline gives CDR1 DFQATT, CDR2 SNEGSKA (reference sequence). Trimming removed 7 bases at V and 2 bases at J, with 12 bases between. CDR3 DNA: TGCAGTGTTCATAGCGGAACCTACAATGAGCAGTTCTTC. Its protein is CSVHSGTYNEQFF.

The V and J genes are TRBV15 and TRBJ2-7; D may correspond to TRBD1 or TRBD2 (6 bases each). The germline gives CDR1 LNHNV, CDR2 YYDKDF (reference sequence). The V end lost 0 bases, the J end lost 5 bases, and 23 bases lay between the germline ends. CDR3 length: 18 residues. This chain's CDR3 is CATSRDLVGKGGTDEQYF. In nucleotides, the CDR3 is TGTGCCACCAGCAGAGATCTAGTCGGAAAGGGGGGAACCGACGAGCAGTACTTC.

In DNA form, the CDR3 reads TGTGCCAGCAGTTCGCCCCCCATAAGCGGGGGGGCCGTCTCCTACAATGAGCAGTTCTTC. It encodes CASSSPPISGGAVSYNEQFF. The chain recombines TRBV12-3 or TRBV12-4 with TRBJ2-1; TRBD2 matches 10 bases. This CDR3 spans 20 amino acids. V lost 4 bases to trimming and J lost 0 bases; unmatched junction nucleotides: 15.

V usage is TRBV29-1 and J usage is TRBJ2-5; D unresolved. CDR3 length: 12 residues. The V end lost 5 bases, the J end lost 0 bases, and 7 bases lay between the germline ends. Germline CDR1 SQVTM, CDR2 ANQGSEA. The CDR3 bases are TGCAGCGTTTACACAGACCAAGAGACCCAGTACTTC. Translated, it gives CSVYTDQETQYF.

This clonotype occurred a few times. The chain is built from TRBV18 and TRBJ1-5; D might be TRBD1 (6 bases). Germline lookup yields CDR1 KGHSH and CDR2 LQKENI. V lost 2 bases to trimming and J lost 2 bases, with 25 bases between them. CDR3 length: 20 residues. The CDR3 protein is CASSPGEYRADLDGNQPQHF. CDR3 nucleotide sequence: TGTGCCAGCTCACCAGGCGAGTACAGGGCCGACCTCGACGGCAATCAGCCCCAGCATTTT.

This clonotype was counted only a few times. The chain recombines TRBV10-3 with TRBJ1-6; 7 positions agree with TRBD1. The CDR3 has 14 amino acids. The J segment lost 6 bases and the V segment lost 6 bases, leaving 5 bases of the junction unmatched. Germline V gives CDR1 ENHRY, CDR2 SYGVKD. The CDR3 bases are TGTGCCATCAGACAACAGGGGAGTAATTCACCCCTCCACTTT. Amino acids: CAIRQQGSNSPLHF.

A few counts support this clonotype. J is TRBJ1-2 and V is TRBV19; no clear D. V was clipped by 6 bases and J by 11 bases, with 16 bases between them. CDR1 is LNHDA, CDR2 SQIVND, per germline (reference sequence). The CDR3 covers 12 residues. The CDR3 reads CASRAPPMEYTF. The CDR3 region has the DNA TGTGCCAGTAGGGCGCCGCCCATGGAATACACCTTC.

The chain couples TRBV9 to TRBJ1-2, with a tentative D call TRBD1 (5 bases). With 0 bases removed from V and 4 bases from J, the gap between germline ends came to 10 bases. The CDR3 sequence is 14 residues long. Germline CDR1 is SGDLS and CDR2 is YYNGEE. The DNA for the CDR3 is TGTGCCAGCAGCGTAGAGGGGTCAGGCTATGGCTACACCTTC. This translates into CASSVEGSGYGYTF.

This clonotype was seen more than once but under ten times. The CDR3 is CASSNYYRNSNQPQHF. The CDR3 DNA is TGTGCCAGCAGTAACTACTACAGGAATAGCAATCAGCCCCAGCATTTT. The rearrangement links TRBV6-2 or TRBV6-3 to TRBJ1-5; D perhaps matches TRBD1 (5 bases). The CDR3 length is 16 residues. Trimming cost V 5 bases and J 0 bases, with 14 bases left between them. Germline V CDR1 and CDR2: MNHEY, SVGEGT.

This clonotype was picked up a small number of times. The chain couples TRBV11-1 to TRBJ1-2, with D tentatively TRBD1 (6 bases). The CDR3 consists of 18 residues. CDR1 SGHAT and CDR2 FQDESV come from the germline V gene (reference sequence). V was trimmed by 2 bases and J by 3 bases, leaving 22 bases between them. DNA for the CDR3: TGTGCCAGCAGCTTAACAATGAGTCAGGGACACCGGTACTATGGCTACACCTTC. This codes for CASSLTMSQGHRYYGYTF.

V and J are TRBV10-3 and TRBJ2-3; D gene ambiguous. Trimming took off 0 bases at V and 6 bases at J, with 7 bases between the two ends. The CDR3 consists of 13 residues. The germline CDR1 and CDR2 sequences are ENHRY and SYGVKD. In DNA, the CDR3 is TGTGCCATCAGTGAGTCGACGGATGATACGCAGTATTTT. As protein: CAISESTDDTQYF.

CDR3: CASSRNEGALNEQYF. CDR3 nucleotides: TGTGCCAGCAGCCGAAACGAGGGGGCTTTGAACGAGCAGTACTTC. The chain couples TRBV7-9 to TRBJ2-7; 7 bases fit TRBD1. Germline lookup yields CDR1 SEHNR and CDR2 FQNEAQ (reference sequence). V dropped 5 bases and J dropped 5; count of bases not matched to a gene: 12. The CDR3 length is 15 residues.